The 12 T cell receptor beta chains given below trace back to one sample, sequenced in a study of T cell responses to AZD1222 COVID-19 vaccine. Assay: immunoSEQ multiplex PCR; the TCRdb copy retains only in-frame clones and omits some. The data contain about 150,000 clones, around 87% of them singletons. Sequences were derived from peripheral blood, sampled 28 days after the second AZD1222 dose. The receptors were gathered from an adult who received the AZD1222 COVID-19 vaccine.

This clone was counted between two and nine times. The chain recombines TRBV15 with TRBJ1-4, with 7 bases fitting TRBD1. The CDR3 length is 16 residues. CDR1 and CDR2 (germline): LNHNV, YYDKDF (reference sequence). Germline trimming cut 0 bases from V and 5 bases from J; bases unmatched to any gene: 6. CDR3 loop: CATSRDGDSGNEKLFF. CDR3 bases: TGTGCCACCAGCAGAGATGGGGACAGTGGGAATGAAAAACTGTTTTTT.

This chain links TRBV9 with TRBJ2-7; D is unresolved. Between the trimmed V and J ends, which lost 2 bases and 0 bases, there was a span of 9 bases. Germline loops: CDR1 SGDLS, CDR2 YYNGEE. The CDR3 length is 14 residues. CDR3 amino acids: CASSVSGTSYEQYF. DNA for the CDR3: TGTGCCAGCAGCGTGTCAGGTACCTCCTACGAGCAGTACTTC.

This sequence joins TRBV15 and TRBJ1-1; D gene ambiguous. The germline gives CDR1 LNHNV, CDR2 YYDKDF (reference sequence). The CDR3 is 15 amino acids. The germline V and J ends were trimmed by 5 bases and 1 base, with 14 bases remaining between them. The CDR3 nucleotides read TGTGCCACCAGCGGAGGTGGGATGCCGAACACTGAAGCTTTCTTT. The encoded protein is CATSGGGMPNTEAFF.

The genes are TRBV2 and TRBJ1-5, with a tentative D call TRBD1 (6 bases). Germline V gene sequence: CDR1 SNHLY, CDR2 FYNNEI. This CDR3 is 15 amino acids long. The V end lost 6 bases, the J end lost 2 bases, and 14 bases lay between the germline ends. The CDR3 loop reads CASRARTVGNQPQHF. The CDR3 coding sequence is TGTGCCAGCAGGGCACGGACAGTTGGCAATCAGCCCCAGCATTTT.

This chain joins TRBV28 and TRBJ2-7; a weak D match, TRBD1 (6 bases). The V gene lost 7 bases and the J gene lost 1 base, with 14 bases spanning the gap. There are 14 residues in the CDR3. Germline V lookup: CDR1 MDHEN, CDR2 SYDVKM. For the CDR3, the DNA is TGTGCCAGCACCTATGGGACATCTTCCTACGAGCAGTACTTC. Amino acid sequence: CASTYGTSSYEQYF.

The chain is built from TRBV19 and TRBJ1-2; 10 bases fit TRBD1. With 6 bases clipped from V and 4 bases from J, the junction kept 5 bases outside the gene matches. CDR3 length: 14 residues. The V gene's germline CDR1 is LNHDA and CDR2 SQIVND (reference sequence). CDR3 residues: CASRQDRGSYGYTF. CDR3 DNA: TGTGCCAGTAGACAGGACAGGGGGAGCTATGGCTACACCTTC.

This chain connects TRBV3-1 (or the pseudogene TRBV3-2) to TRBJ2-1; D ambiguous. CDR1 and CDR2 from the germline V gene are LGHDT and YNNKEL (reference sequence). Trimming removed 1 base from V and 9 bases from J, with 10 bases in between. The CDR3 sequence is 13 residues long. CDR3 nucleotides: TGTGCCAGCAGCCAAGCCTTTAAATCTGAGCAGTTCTTC. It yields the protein CASSQAFKSEQFF.

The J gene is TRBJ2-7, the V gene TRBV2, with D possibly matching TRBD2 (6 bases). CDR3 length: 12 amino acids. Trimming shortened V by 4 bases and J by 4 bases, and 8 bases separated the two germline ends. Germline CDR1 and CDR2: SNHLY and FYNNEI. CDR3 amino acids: CASSASEYEQYF. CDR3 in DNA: TGTGCCAGCAGTGCTAGCGAATACGAGCAGTACTTC.

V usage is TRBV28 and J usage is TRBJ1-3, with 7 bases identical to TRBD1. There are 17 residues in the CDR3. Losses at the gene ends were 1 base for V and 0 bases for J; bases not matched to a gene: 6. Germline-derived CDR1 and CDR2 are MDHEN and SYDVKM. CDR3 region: CASSLFRDRVSGNTIYF. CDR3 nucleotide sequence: TGTGCCAGCAGTTTATTCCGCGACAGGGTCTCTGGAAACACCATATATTTT.

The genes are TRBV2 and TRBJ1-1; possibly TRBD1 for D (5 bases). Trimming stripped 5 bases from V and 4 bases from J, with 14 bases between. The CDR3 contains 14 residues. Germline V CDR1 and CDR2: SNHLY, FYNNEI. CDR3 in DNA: TGTGCCAGCAGTTACGGAAGAGGGACCACTGAAGCTTTCTTT. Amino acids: CASSYGRGTTEAFF.

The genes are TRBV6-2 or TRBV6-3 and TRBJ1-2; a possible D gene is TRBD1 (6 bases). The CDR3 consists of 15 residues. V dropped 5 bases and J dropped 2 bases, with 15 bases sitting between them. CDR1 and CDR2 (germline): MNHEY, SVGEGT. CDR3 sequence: CASSKPLGANYGYTF. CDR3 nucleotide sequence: TGTGCCAGCAGTAAGCCCTTGGGGGCCAACTATGGCTACACCTTC.

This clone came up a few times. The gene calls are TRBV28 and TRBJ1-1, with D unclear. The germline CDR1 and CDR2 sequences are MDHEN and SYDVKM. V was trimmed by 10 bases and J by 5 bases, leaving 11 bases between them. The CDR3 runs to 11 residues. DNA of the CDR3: TGTGCCATCCAAAAAGGGACTGAAGCTTTCTTT. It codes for CAIQKGTEAFF.